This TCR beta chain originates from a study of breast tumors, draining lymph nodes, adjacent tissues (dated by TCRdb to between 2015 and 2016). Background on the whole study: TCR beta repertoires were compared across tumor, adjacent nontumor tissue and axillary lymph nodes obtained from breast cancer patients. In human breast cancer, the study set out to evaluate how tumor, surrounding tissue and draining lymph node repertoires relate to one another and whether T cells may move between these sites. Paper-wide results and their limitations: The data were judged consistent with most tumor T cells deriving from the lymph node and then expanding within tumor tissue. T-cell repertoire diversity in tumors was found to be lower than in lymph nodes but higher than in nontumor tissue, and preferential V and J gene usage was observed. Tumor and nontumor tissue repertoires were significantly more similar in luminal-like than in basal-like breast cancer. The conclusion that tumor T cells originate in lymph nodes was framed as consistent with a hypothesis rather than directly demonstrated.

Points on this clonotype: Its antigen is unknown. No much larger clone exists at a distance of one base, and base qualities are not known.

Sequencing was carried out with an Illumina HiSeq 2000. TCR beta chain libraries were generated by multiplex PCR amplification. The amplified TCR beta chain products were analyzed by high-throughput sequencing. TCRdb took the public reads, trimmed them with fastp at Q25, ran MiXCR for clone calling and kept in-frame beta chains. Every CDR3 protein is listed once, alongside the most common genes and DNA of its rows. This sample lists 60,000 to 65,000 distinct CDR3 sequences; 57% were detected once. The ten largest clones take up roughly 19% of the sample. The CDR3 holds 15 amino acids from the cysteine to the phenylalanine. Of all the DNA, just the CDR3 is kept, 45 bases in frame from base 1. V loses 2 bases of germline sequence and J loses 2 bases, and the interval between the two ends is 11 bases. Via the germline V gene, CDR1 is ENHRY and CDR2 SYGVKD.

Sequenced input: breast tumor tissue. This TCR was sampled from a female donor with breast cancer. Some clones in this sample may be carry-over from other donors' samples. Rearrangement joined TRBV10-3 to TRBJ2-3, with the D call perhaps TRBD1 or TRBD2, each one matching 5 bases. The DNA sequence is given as TGTGCCATCAGTGAGCGGGGCGACACCACAGATACGCAGTATTTT. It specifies CAISERGDTTDTQYF.